This record looks at one T cell receptor (beta chain) sequence and its context. This clone's antigen is unknown. No qualities accompany the bases; no much larger clone lies one base away. The label giving this sample's time point can be read as: neoterminal ileum biopsy at postoperative endoscopy, about 6 months after surgery. Adults with ileal or ileocolonic Crohn's disease and an indication for ileocolonic resection were eligible for inclusion. Whole ileal mucosal biopsies were kept frozen at -80 degrees C prior to DNA extraction. Genomic DNA was extracted from frozen whole biopsies with a TRizol-based method and quantified on a NanoDrop 2000 spectrophotometer. Roughly 540 nanograms of biopsy DNA per sample were submitted for commercial TCRB immunosequencing. Adaptive Biotechnology amplified CDR3 regions from genomic DNA with a two-step multiplex PCR that controlled for amplification bias. The first PCR used primers for every V and J gene segment; the second PCR added barcodes and Illumina adapters. An Illumina instrument was used to sequence the CDR3 libraries. The study's own analysis went as follows. The analysis used both the pipelines supplied by the vendor and custom analysis of the raw data in R/Bioconductor with R version 3.3.0. Clonality, which ranges from 0 to 1, was calculated as the inverse of the normalised Shannon entropy across all productive clones. High-frequency clones were defined as the share of the repertoire taken up by the top 100 clones, keeping only clones that passed a 95% confidence test. The Simpson index measured repertoire diversity, and the Morisita-Horn index measured overlap between samples. Entries here come from immuneACCESS through TCRdb and include only in-frame sequences with V and J called. Some clones fail to appear in such tables; in the studies checked, an unresolved V gene covers under half of the shortfall, and the cause of the remainder is unknown. Clone size and V and J calls were adopted from that table, with D and trimming inferred from the DNA. The sample contains some 9,200 clones, around 79% of them found a single time. 15% to 20% of the sample comes from the top ten.

These data belong to a study of T cell repertoires in ileal Crohn's disease (dated by TCRdb to between 2018 and 2021). About the investigation overall: Median disease duration was roughly 8.2 years, and approximately 34% of patients were identified as active smokers at the time of surgery. Surgery was performed for a complication in all patients, with stricturing disease in roughly 60% and penetrating disease in around 40%. Roughly half of the patients were given postoperative therapy, with under 13 receiving thiopurines and roughly 20 receiving anti-TNF agents. Neoterminal ileum biopsies obtained at postoperative colonoscopy were designated as M6 samples. TCR repertoire analysis was performed in just over 55 Crohn's disease patients drawn from a prospective multicentre cohort. The study was conducted in parallel with a multicentre cohort that was designed to identify predictors of early endoscopic recurrence following ileocolonic resection. A Rutgeerts score higher than i0 was the definition used for endoscopic postoperative recurrence. A total of approximately 150 mucosal samples from roughly 60 patients were sequenced, collected from several sites on the surgical specimen and at postoperative endoscopy.

The paper as a whole reports these results and caveats: Only a subgroup of patients, of unstated size, had their mucosal CD4 and CD8 T cells sorted and sequenced. Higher high-frequency clone percentages at surgery were associated with endoscopic recurrence; all patients with clonality above 26.8% (18/57) had recurrence. Compared with non-smokers, patients who were active smokers at surgery showed a significantly higher proportion of clonal expansions (about 25% vs 20%, p=0.02). Compared with CD4 T cells, sorted CD8 T cells held more high-frequency clones, which suggests that the mucosal expansions were mostly CD8. Within the first year after surgery, the timing of postoperative endoscopy varied, and the median delay was around seven months.

The germline V gene provides CDR1 MGHRA and CDR2 YSYEKL. Trimming costs V 4 bases and J 4 bases, and their ends lie 14 bases apart. The cysteine opens and the phenylalanine closes a CDR3 of 14 amino acids. Of the read, only the CDR3 DNA is kept; its 42 bases are in frame from base 1. This receptor was obtained from an adult with Crohn's disease. Recombination linked TRBV4-1 to TRBJ2-7; D gene: possibly TRBD1, on 5 matching bases. The material sequenced was ileal tissue. CDR3 region: CASSPQVHGYEQYF. The DNA sequence follows: TGCGCCAGCAGCCCACAGGTTCATGGGTACGAGCAGTACTTC.